This T cell receptor beta chain was recorded in a study of shared clonotypes between healthy human individuals. A remark on this clone: Antigen specificity is unknown.

This CDR3 spans 14 amino acids. Germline CDR1 and CDR2: WSHSY and SAAADI. V lost 3 bases and J 4 bases, leaving 13 bases between the germline ends. In the original processing: Filtering was not the same, since immunoSEQ gave junction-only sequences without quality scores. Clones were sequenced by immunoSEQ multiplex PCR, and TCRdb holds only the in-frame ones, with some missing. That table gives V, J and clone size, and the DNA gave D and trimming. The sample contains about 480,000 clones, more than 65% of which appear only once. Nashville, Tennessee was home to all donors, who were Caucasian adults. Study conclusions and caveats: The researchers took only blood, and tissue repertoires probably look different.

The specimen was PBMCs. This rearrangement joins TRBV10-2 to TRBJ2-7, with unresolved D. The clonotype comes from a woman aged 40 to 50 in good health. Some clones in this sample may be carry-over from other donors' samples. CDR3 protein: CASSEGLGQYEQYF. The CDR3 DNA sequence: TGCGCCAGCAGTGAAGGGCTGGGCCAATACGAGCAGTACTTC.